This T cell receptor beta chain is from a study of T-cell memory formation after mild COVID-19. The wider study: Largely donor-specific TCR clusters were found.

Per germline, CDR1 SGHAT and CDR2 FQNNGV. Between the trimmed V and J ends, which lost 2 bases and 5 bases, there was a span of 9 bases. The CDR3 has 14 residues. With constant-segment primers, 5'RACE yielded cDNA libraries of TCR alpha and TCR beta that carried sample barcodes and UMIs. TCRdb re-analysed the 5' RACE reads in MiXCR, keeping a single row per CDR3 protein. The sample yields 80,000 to 95,000 distinct CDR3 sequences, about 23% seen once. With regard to this clonotype: Its antigen is not known.

Points from the study as a whole: Some responding clones appeared in pre-infection memory, suggesting cross-reactive memory joined. Most CD4+ clones that shrank were in CM and EM, while CD8+ ones turned up in EMRA.

The gene calls are TRBV11-2 and TRBJ2-2; unclear D gene. Material for sequencing was PBMCs or a T cell subset sorted from them (not recorded which). The source of this sequence is a man aged 18 to 29 who had mild COVID-19 (a few samples of this study predate the infection). Cell type and time point are not known. CDR3 DNA sequence: TGTGCCAGCAGCTTATTGGAGAGAACCGGGGAGCTGTTTTTT. This codes for CASSLLERTGELFF.